The 25 T cell receptor beta chains below all came from one sample that was sequenced in a study of Ad26.COV2.S vaccination and SARS-CoV-2 variants. The treatment was: around 19 received Ad26.COV2.S at low or high dose, single or two shots; roughly five received placebo; per-sample allocation not given. Material that was analyzed had been drawn on day 63 after the first vaccine or placebo injection. Method: immunoSEQ multiplex PCR; TCRdb's copy keeps in-frame clones and lacks some. The sample shows hundreds of thousands of clones, about four fifths of them seen only once. This sample comprised peripheral blood, obtained in a trial of Ad26.COV2.S vaccine versus placebo. These receptors all stem from a person aged 18-60 years who received the Ad26.COV2.S COVID-19 vaccine or a placebo.

The rearrangement joins TRBV20-1 to TRBJ2-3; D is unclear. CDR1 is DFQATT, CDR2 SNEGSKA, per germline (reference sequence). This CDR3 has 15 amino acids. Trimming pared 3 bases from V and 0 bases from J, leaving 13 bases between. CDR3 sequence: CSASRDPLSTDTQYF. The CDR3 DNA sequence: TGCAGTGCTAGTCGAGACCCCCTAAGCACAGATACGCAGTATTTT.

J is TRBJ2-3 and V is TRBV19, with TRBD1 matching over 8 bases. CDR1 is LNHDA and CDR2 is SQIVND in the germline V gene (reference sequence). CDR3 length: 15 residues. V gave up 5 bases and J gave up 4 bases; unmatched junction bases: 8. CDR3 coding DNA: TGTGCCAGTAGTTCGGACAGGGATTTTCCAGATACGCAGTATTTT. It specifies CASSSDRDFPDTQYF.

CDR3 residues: CASSSQLAEVTDTQYF. CDR3 bases: TGTGCCAGCAGTTCGCAACTAGCGGAAGTCACAGATACGCAGTATTTT. The chain uses TRBV6-2 or TRBV6-3 and TRBJ2-3, with TRBD2 matching over 8 bases. Germline V gives CDR1 MNHEY, CDR2 SVGEGT. This CDR3 spans 16 amino acids. Trimming cost V 4 bases and J 2 bases; bases outside gene matches: 8.

The V gene is TRBV18, the J gene TRBJ2-6; D may be TRBD1 (6 bases). The CDR3 consists of 18 residues. The V and J ends lost 6 bases and 4 bases respectively, with 22 bases between them. CDR1 is KGHSH, CDR2 LQKENI, per germline. The CDR3 loop is CASSSPHRELSGANVLTF. CDR3 sequence (DNA): TGTGCCAGCTCCTCCCCCCACAGGGAGCTCTCCGGGGCCAACGTCCTGACTTTC.

V usage is TRBV7-3 and J usage is TRBJ2-2; D is unclear. With 1 base removed from V and 5 bases from J, the gap between germline ends came to 8 bases. CDR1 is SGHTA, CDR2 FQGTGA, per germline. The CDR3 is 14 residues long. CDR3 protein: CASSLIGQTGELFF. In DNA, the CDR3 is TGTGCCAGCAGCTTAATCGGGCAGACCGGGGAGCTGTTTTTT.

This clone was seen a single time. This sequence joins TRBV6-5 and TRBJ1-2; a weak D match, TRBD1 (6 bases). CDR1 and CDR2 (germline): MNHEY, SVGAGI. V lost 8 bases, J lost 11 bases, and 21 bases lay in between. The length of the CDR3 is 13 residues. The CDR3 DNA follows: TGTGCCAGCCGACAGGTGGAGAGAGTAGGTTACACCTTC. This encodes CASRQVERVGYTF.

The chain combines TRBV21-1 with TRBJ2-3; the DNA was not used to check the table's D call, TRBD1. TRBV21-1 is marked as a pseudogene. This CDR3 has 13 amino acids. The CDR3 is CARRTGHADTQYF. In DNA, the CDR3 is TGTGCCAGGAGGACAGGGCATGCGGATACGCAGTATTTT.

V gene TRBV2 combines with J gene TRBJ2-5; TRBD1 matches 8 bases. The CDR3 is made up of 14 amino acids. Germline CDR1 is SNHLY and CDR2 is FYNNEI. J gave up 6 bases and V 7 bases, and 10 bases lay outside the gene matches. The CDR3 region is CASIRDRNLKTQYF. DNA of the CDR3: TGTGCCAGCATTCGGGACAGGAATCTAAAGACCCAGTACTTC. The variable domain in full, completed from reference TRBV2 and TRBJ2-5, reads EPEVTQTPSHQVTQMGQEVILRCVPISNHLYFYWYRQILGQKVEFLVSFYNNEISEKSEIFDDQFSVERPDGSNFTLKIRSTKLEDSAMYFCASIRDRNLKTQYFGPGTRLLVL.

V gene TRBV9 combines with J gene TRBJ1-1; weak D call: TRBD1 (5 bases). The V gene's germline CDR1 is SGDLS and CDR2 YYNGEE. V was cut by 6 bases and J by 0 bases, with 18 bases left in between. The CDR3 spans 16 residues. CDR3 amino acids: CASTPRGAFMNTEAFF. CDR3 sequence (DNA): TGTGCCAGCACCCCCCGGGGCGCGTTTATGAACACTGAAGCTTTCTTT. Combining the CDR3 with reference TRBV9 and TRBJ1-1 gives the whole variable domain DSGVTQTPKHLITATGQRVTLRCSPRSGDLSVYWYQQSLDQGLQFLIQYYNGEERAKGNILERFSAQQFPDLHSELNLSSLELGDSALYFCASTPRGAFMNTEAFFGQGTRLTVV.

Only a few counts were recorded for this clone. V usage is TRBV5-1 and J usage is TRBJ2-5; D is perhaps TRBD1 or TRBD2 (5 bases each). CDR3 length: 14 amino acids. V lost 5 bases and J 2 bases, leaving 13 bases between the germline ends. CDR1 and CDR2 (germline): SGHRS, YFSETQ. The CDR3 sequence: CASRGVDLQETQYF. CDR3 bases: TGCGCCAGCAGGGGGGTGGACCTACAAGAGACCCAGTACTTC.

V and J are TRBV7-3 and TRBJ2-7, with a possible D match to TRBD2 (5 bases). There are 13 residues in the CDR3. CDR1 is SGHTA, CDR2 FQGTGA, per germline. V dropped 4 bases and J dropped 6 bases, with 13 bases sitting between them. The CDR3 sequence: CASSSYGGSEQYF. CDR3 sequence (DNA): TGTGCCAGCAGCTCCTACGGCGGGTCCGAGCAGTACTTC.

The CDR3 sequence: CASTKRGFPEYEQYF. The CDR3 region has the DNA TGTGCCAGCACCAAACGGGGGTTCCCCGAATACGAGCAGTACTTC. The chain employs TRBV2 and TRBJ2-7; tentative D call: TRBD2 (6 bases). The germline V gene has CDR1 SNHLY and CDR2 FYNNEI. V was pared by 7 bases and J by 4 bases, with 20 bases between. The CDR3 loop spans 15 amino acids.

The V call is TRBV2, the J call TRBJ2-7, with 10 bases identical to TRBD2. The CDR3 loop spans 17 amino acids. J was trimmed by 0 bases and V by 7 bases; bases with no gene match: 12. Germline CDR1 is SNHLY and CDR2 is FYNNEI. CDR3 bases: TGTGCCAGCACCCTAGGGGGGAGCGGGAGGGCCTCCTACGAGCAGTACTTC. Translated: CASTLGGSGRASYEQYF.

The chain couples TRBV15 to TRBJ1-2; D gene ambiguous. Germline-derived CDR1 and CDR2 are LNHNV and YYDKDF (reference sequence). The CDR3 has 12 amino acids. Trimming pared 1 base from V and 8 bases from J, leaving 8 bases between. CDR3 loop: CATSRVTGGYTF. The CDR3 coding sequence is TGTGCCACCAGCAGAGTCACTGGCGGCTACACCTTC.

The chain uses TRBV29-1 and TRBJ1-2, with a tentative D call TRBD1 (6 bases). The germline gives CDR1 SQVTM, CDR2 ANQGSEA. V lost 6 bases to trimming and J lost 4 bases, with 18 bases between them. The CDR3 sequence is 14 residues long. The CDR3 loop is CSVEDSLRGYGYTF. In DNA form, the CDR3 reads TGCAGCGTGGAGGACAGTCTTAGAGGCTATGGCTACACCTTC.

This clone was observed a few times. The chain's CDR3 is CASSFEGGSYEQYF. The CDR3, as DNA: TGTGCCAGCAGCTTCGAGGGGGGATCCTACGAGCAGTACTTC. The chain has TRBV9 and TRBJ2-7; D may correspond to TRBD1 or TRBD2 (6 bases each). The CDR3 runs to 14 residues. Germline assignment: CDR1 SGDLS and CDR2 YYNGEE. V lost 4 bases and J lost 1, with 12 bases in between.

The chain employs TRBV12-3 or TRBV12-4 and TRBJ2-1, with 7 bases lining up with TRBD2. The CDR3 consists of 12 residues. V shed 7 bases and J 9 bases; nucleotides not matched to a gene: 6. This chain's CDR3 is CASTLGEGEQFF. In DNA, the CDR3 is TGTGCCAGCACCCTGGGGGAGGGTGAGCAGTTCTTC.

This chain joins TRBV10-3 and TRBJ2-3; D is undetermined. Germline V gene lookup returns CDR1 ENHRY and CDR2 SYGVKD. The CDR3 sequence is 14 residues long. The V gene lost 10 bases and the J gene lost 1 base, with 15 bases spanning the gap. CDR3 DNA: TGTGCCACTGTTACAGAGGATGGCACAGATACGCAGTATTTT. Translating gives CATVTEDGTDTQYF.

This sequence joins TRBV7-8 and TRBJ2-5, with 11 bases matching TRBD2. The CDR3 sequence is 18 residues long. Trimming cost V 5 bases and J 4 bases; bases outside gene matches: 15. Germline values: CDR1 SGHVS, CDR2 FQNEAQ. The CDR3 nucleotides read TGTGCCAGCAGCAATCGTATAGCGGGGGGGCCAGGTGGAGAGACCCAGTACTTC. Its protein is CASSNRIAGGPGGETQYF.

This clone has just a few counts. The chain recombines TRBV6-4 with TRBJ2-2; no reliable D call. The CDR3 runs to 15 residues. Trimming took off 2 bases at V and 2 bases at J, with 9 bases between the two ends. Germline lookup yields CDR1 MRHNA and CDR2 SNTAGT. Here the CDR3 reads CASSDERQNTGELFF. CDR3 DNA: TGTGCCAGCAGTGACGAAAGACAAAACACCGGGGAGCTGTTTTTT.

The rearrangement uses TRBV25-1 and TRBJ1-1; D is perhaps TRBD1 (5 bases). CDR3 size: 15 residues. V shed 6 bases and J shed 7 bases, with 21 bases lying between them. CDR1 and CDR2 (germline): MGHDK, SYGVNS. CDR3 sequence (DNA): TGTGCCAGCAGCAGGACACACCCTCGGAAGGGTGAAGCTTTCTTT. Amino acids: CASSRTHPRKGEAFF.

This chain links TRBV7-9 with TRBJ2-3, with unresolved D. The CDR3 sequence is 12 residues long. Germline loops: CDR1 SEHNR, CDR2 FQNEAQ (reference sequence). Trimming cost V 1 base and J 6 bases, with 5 bases left between them. DNA for the CDR3: TGTGCCAGCAGCTTAGAAACGGATACGCAGTATTTT. Its translation: CASSLETDTQYF.

The chain recombines TRBV19 with TRBJ2-7; D gene unclear. The V end lost 3 bases, the J end lost 0 bases, and 15 bases lay between the germline ends. Germline loops: CDR1 LNHDA, CDR2 SQIVND (reference sequence). This CDR3 has 16 residues. CDR3 sequence reads: CASSISSERLSYEQYF. The CDR3 bases are TGTGCCAGTAGTATCTCGAGCGAACGTCTCTCCTACGAGCAGTACTTC.

On this clone: Other DNA sequences in the same sample also yield this CDR3. This chain links TRBV5-6 with TRBJ1-2; perhaps TRBD1 as D (5 bases). Trimming stripped 1 base from V and 4 bases from J, with 5 bases between. CDR3 length: 12 amino acids. From germline, CDR1 is SGHDT and CDR2 YYEEEE. This CDR3 is CASSLTGYGYTF. CDR3 nucleotide sequence: TGTGCCAGCAGCTTGACAGGCTATGGCTACACCTTC.

The V and J genes are TRBV29-1 and TRBJ2-7, with D possibly matching TRBD1 (6 bases). This CDR3 is built from 12 residues. The germline V gene has CDR1 SQVTM and CDR2 ANQGSEA. Deletions cut 6 bases from V and 6 bases from J, with 15 bases between. CDR3 loop: CSVGDNSREQYF. DNA of the CDR3: TGCAGCGTCGGGGACAACTCCCGCGAGCAGTACTTC.